The rows below give T cell receptor beta chains drawn from one sample of a study of T cell repertoires in cytomegalovirus infection. MiXCR, run by TCRdb on the reads, gives a single entry per CDR3 protein. The sample has about 330,000 distinct CDR3 sequences, more than 8% seen once. The sample comprised PBMCs. These receptors were collected from a human donor in good health (CMV status not recorded). Some clones in this sample may be carry-over from other donors' samples. CDR3s leave out the opening cysteine and the closing phenylalanine or tryptophan.

TRBJ2-6 TRBV5-6 ASSFLKQGTGANVLT
TRBJ1-2 TRBV7-2 ASSLLTGTHRNYGYT
TRBJ2-3 TRBV2 ASSEDSGARQPRDTQY
TRBJ1-2 TRBV14 ASSQWDPYGYT
TRBJ1-4 TRBV30 AWSPQGTEKLF
TRBJ2-1 TRBV4-2 ASSQDRWTSGANEQF
TRBJ2-7 TRBV11-2 ASIRPAGGTHEQY
TRBJ1-5 TRBV20-1 SASADLDRNQPQH
TRBJ2-5 TRBV28 ASSYLWTGDGETQY
TRBJ2-1 TRBV18 ASSLYSSGGLYNEQF
TRBJ1-2 TRBV5-5 ASSLDDRGIFYT
TRBJ1-2 TRBV12-3/TRBV12-4 ASNPAGGYGYT
TRBJ2-4 TRBV2 ASSERLTGAKNIQY
TRBJ2-7 TRBV7-6 ASSLRSGRGYEQY
TRBJ2-1 TRBV7-9 ASSITRDRGRNEQF
TRBJ1-5 TRBV20-1 SAPPTGSDQPQH
TRBJ1-3 TRBV28 ASSFLGTSGNTIY
TRBJ2-1 TRBV19 ASSLGPGLPNEQF
TRBJ2-3 TRBV4-3 ASSQLTSGYTQY
TRBJ2-3 TRBV11-2 ASSSGWGTDTQY
TRBJ2-1 TRBV7-2 ASSLPGAGTNNEQF
TRBJ1-4 TRBV19 ASRRDGGSTNEKLF
TRBJ2-7 TRBV24-1 ATSDQGIGEQY
TRBJ2-4 TRBV28 ASSYRGLRGVNIQY
TRBJ1-5 TRBV7-2 ASSTGVTSNQPQH
TRBJ2-4 TRBV6-2/TRBV6-3 ASRPLAKNIQY
TRBJ1-2 TRBV15 ATSRDSGDRGTIYGYT
TRBJ1-4 TRBV12-3/TRBV12-4 ASNYGGEKLF
TRBJ2-5 TRBV2 ASSVDARETQY
TRBJ2-2 TRBV6-5 ASSYSTRILTGELF
TRBJ2-5 TRBV28 ASSSLQRLQETQY
TRBJ1-6 TRBV6-1 ASRESSYNSPLH
TRBJ2-2 TRBV7-9 ASSLDRTTGELF
TRBJ1-2 TRBV19 ASSTGQARMSYGYT
TRBJ2-7 TRBV6-5 ASSYSYDTYEQY
TRBJ2-3 TRBV5-4 ASPPPGQGKGADTQY
TRBJ1-2 TRBV28 ASSLGRDGYT
TRBJ1-6 TRBV5-1 ASSLESYNSPLH
TRBJ1-1 TRBV20-1 SASTGETEAF
TRBJ1-5 TRBV6-1 ATSNQPQH
TRBJ2-1 TRBV6-5 ASSYKLAGEQF
TRBJ1-1 TRBV10-3 AISESYKNTEAF
TRBJ1-6 TRBV12-3/TRBV12-4 ASSFDTAGSSSYNSPLH
TRBJ2-7 TRBV4-2 ASSRGWDGFYEQY
TRBJ2-2 TRBV7-3 ASSITATGELF
TRBJ1-2 TRBV12-3/TRBV12-4 ASSFLGQGSGYT
TRBJ1-4 TRBV7-8 ASSLYGGGEKLF
TRBJ1-1 TRBV7-2 ASSLVTGRREAF
TRBJ2-3 TRBV7-6 ASSSLGSPLADTQY
TRBJ2-3 TRBV10-3 AISDARDRGDTQY
TRBJ1-2 TRBV12-3/TRBV12-4 ASSPSANYGYT
TRBJ1-1 TRBV18 ASSRAGAEAF
TRBJ2-7 TRBV5-5 ASELGPFDEEQY
TRBJ1-5 TRBV6-6 ASGQGKEPQH